This entry describes one TCR beta chain. Its antigen is not identified. Trimming left V 4 bases short and J 0 bases short, with 18 bases between. CDR1 and CDR2 (germline): LNHDA, SQIVND (reference sequence). The CDR3 loop spans 18 amino acids. The table came from immunoSEQ multiplex PCR; TCRdb's copy has only in-frame clones and leaves some out. The repertoire holds over 110,000 clones, with 70% to 90% as singletons. This sample was taken from a study of Ad26.COV2.S vaccination and SARS-CoV-2 variants. Study outcomes and limitations: Researchers reported similar non-spike TCR breadth in vaccine and placebo recipients.

This specimen was peripheral blood, taken after recovery from COVID-19. The source is a human donor who had recovered from COVID-19. J is TRBJ2-2 and V is TRBV19; D possibly matches TRBD1 or TRBD2 (7 bases each). In DNA form, the CDR3 reads TGTGCCAGTAGTAGAGGGGGACAGCGGGACCCGAACACCGGGGAGCTGTTTTTT. It specifies CASSRGGQRDPNTGELFF.